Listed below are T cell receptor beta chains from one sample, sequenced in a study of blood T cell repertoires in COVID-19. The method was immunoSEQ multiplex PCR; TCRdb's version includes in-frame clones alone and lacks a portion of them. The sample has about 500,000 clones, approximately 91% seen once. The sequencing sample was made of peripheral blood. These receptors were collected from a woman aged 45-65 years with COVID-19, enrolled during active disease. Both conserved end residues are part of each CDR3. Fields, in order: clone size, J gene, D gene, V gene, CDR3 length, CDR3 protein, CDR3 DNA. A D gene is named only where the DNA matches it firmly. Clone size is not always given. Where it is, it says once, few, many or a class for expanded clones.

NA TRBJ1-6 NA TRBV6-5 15 CASSPQSVMGSPLHF TGTGCCAGCAGTCCCCAGAGCGTAATGGGTTCACCCCTCCACTTT
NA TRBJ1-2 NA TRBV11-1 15 CASSPGRSPGYGYTF TGTGCCAGCAGCCCCGGTAGGAGCCCTGGCTATGGCTACACCTTC
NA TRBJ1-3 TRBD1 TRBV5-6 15 CASSLGDSSGNTIYF TGTGCCAGCAGCTTGGGGGACAGCTCTGGAAACACCATATATTTT
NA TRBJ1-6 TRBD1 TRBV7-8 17 CASSVGQGTPYNSPLHF TGTGCCAGCAGCGTCGGACAGGGCACCCCCTATAATTCACCCCTCCACTTT
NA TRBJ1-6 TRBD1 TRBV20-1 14 CSASSGTGSVALHF TGCAGTGCTAGTTCCGGGACAGGGTCGGTAGCCCTCCACTTT
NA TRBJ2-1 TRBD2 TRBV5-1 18 CASSVRTSGGQTYNEQFF TGCGCCAGCAGCGTACGGACTAGCGGGGGGCAGACCTACAATGAGCAGTTCTTC
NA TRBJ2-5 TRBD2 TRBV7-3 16 CASSLTATSGGVTQYF TGTGCCAGCAGCTTAACAGCGACTAGCGGGGGTGTCACCCAGTACTTC
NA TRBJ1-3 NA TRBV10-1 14 CASSTGTSGNTIYF TGCGCCAGCAGTACCGGGACATCCGGAAACACCATATATTTT
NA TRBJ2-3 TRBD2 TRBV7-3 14 CASSLLGGADTQYF TGTGCCAGCAGCTTACTCGGGGGGGCAGATACGCAGTATTTT
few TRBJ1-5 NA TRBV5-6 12 CASSLGLQPQHF TGTGCCAGCAGCTTAGGACTTCAGCCCCAGCATTTT
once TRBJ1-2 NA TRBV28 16 CASSGRFAFPNYGYTF TGTGCCAGCAGCGGTCGTTTCGCCTTCCCTAACTATGGCTACACCTTC
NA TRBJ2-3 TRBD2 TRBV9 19 CASSVDDEGTSGDRDTQYF TGTGCCAGCAGCGTAGATGATGAGGGCACTAGCGGGGACCGAGATACGCAGTATTTT
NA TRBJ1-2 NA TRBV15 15 CATSRDLGGNYGYTF TGTGCCACCAGCAGAGATCTAGGCGGTAACTATGGCTACACCTTC
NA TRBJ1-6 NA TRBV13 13 CASSLTTESPLHF TGTGCCAGCAGCCTAACGACAGAATCACCCCTCCACTTT
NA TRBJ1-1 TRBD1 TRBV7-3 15 CASSTGTGVWAEAFF TGTGCCAGCAGCACCGGGACAGGGGTATGGGCTGAAGCTTTCTTT
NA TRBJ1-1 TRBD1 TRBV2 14 CASNGQGGNTEAFF TGTGCCAGCAACGGACAGGGAGGGAACACTGAAGCTTTCTTT
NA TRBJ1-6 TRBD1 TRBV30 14 CAWNRGNKDSPLHF TGTGCCTGGAACAGGGGGAACAAGGATTCACCCCTCCACTTT
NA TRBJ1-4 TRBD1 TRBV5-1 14 CASRRDRDREKLFF TGCGCCAGCAGACGGGACAGGGATCGAGAAAAACTGTTTTTT
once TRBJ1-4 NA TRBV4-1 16 CASSQLQGGWDEKLFF TGCGCCAGCAGCCAGCTCCAGGGTGGCTGGGATGAAAAACTGTTTTTT
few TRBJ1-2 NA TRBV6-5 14 CASSYRGRYYGYTF TGTGCCAGCAGTTACAGGGGTCGATACTATGGCTACACCTTC
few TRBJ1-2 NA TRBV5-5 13 CASSRQDGYGYTF TGTGCCAGCAGCAGACAGGACGGTTATGGCTACACCTTC
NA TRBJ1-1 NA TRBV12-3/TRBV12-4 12 CASSTMNTEAFF TGTGCCAGCAGTACTATGAACACTGAAGCTTTCTTT
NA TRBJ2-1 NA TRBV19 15 CASTPSQGTYNEQFF TGTGCCAGTACCCCCTCCCAGGGGACCTACAATGAGCAGTTCTTC
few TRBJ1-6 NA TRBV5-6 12 CASSRTVSPLHF TGTGCCAGCAGTAGGACTGTTTCACCCCTCCACTTT
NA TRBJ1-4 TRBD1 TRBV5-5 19 CASSFGATGGRSTNEKLFF TGTGCCAGCAGCTTTGGGGCCACAGGGGGCCGTTCAACTAATGAAAAACTGTTTTTT
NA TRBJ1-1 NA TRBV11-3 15 CASSLGRLVNTEAFF TGTGCCAGCAGCTTAGGGAGGCTAGTGAACACTGAAGCTTTCTTT
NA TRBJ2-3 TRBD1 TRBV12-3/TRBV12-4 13 CASSFKGAGTQYF TGTGCCAGCAGTTTCAAGGGGGCAGGCACGCAGTATTTT
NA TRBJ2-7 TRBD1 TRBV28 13 CASVGQGTYEQYF TGTGCCTCGGTCGGACAGGGGACCTACGAGCAGTACTTC
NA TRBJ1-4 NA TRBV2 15 CASSPPGPGDEKLFF TGTGCCAGCAGCCCCCCGGGACCGGGGGATGAAAAACTGTTTTTT
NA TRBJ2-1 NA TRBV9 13 CASNGGVSNEQFF TGTGCCAGCAACGGCGGGGTTAGCAATGAGCAGTTCTTC
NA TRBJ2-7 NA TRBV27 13 CASSRSEPYEQYF TGTGCCAGCAGTCGAAGCGAGCCTTACGAGCAGTACTTC
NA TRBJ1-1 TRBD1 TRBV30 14 CAWSVGQLNTEAFF TGTGCCTGGAGTGTGGGACAGCTGAACACTGAAGCTTTCTTT
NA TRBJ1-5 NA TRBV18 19 CASSPRGHSKGYSNQPQHF TGTGCCAGCTCACCACGGGGACATTCAAAGGGTTATAGCAATCAGCCCCAGCATTTT
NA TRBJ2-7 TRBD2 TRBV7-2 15 CASSLDGGGDYEQYF TGTGCCAGCAGCTTAGATGGCGGGGGGGACTACGAGCAGTACTTC
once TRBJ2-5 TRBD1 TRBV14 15 CASSQEQGGQETQYF TGTGCCAGCAGCCAAGAACAGGGGGGCCAAGAGACCCAGTACTTC
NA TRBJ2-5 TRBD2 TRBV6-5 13 CASKDSGMQTQYF TGTGCCAGCAAAGATAGCGGGATGCAGACCCAGTACTTC
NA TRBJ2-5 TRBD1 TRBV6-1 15 CASSDRDRGTETQYF TGTGCCAGCAGTGACCGGGACAGGGGGACGGAGACCCAGTACTTC
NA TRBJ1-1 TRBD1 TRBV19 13 CASSVTGTTEAFF TGTGCCAGTAGTGTGACAGGGACCACTGAAGCTTTCTTT
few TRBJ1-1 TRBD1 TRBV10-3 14 CAIRTGGENTEAFF TGTGCCATCAGGACAGGGGGCGAGAACACTGAAGCTTTCTTT
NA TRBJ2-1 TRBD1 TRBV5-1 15 CASSPSGTGINEQFF TGCGCCAGCAGCCCCTCCGGGACAGGGATAAATGAGCAGTTCTTC
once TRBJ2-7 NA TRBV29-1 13 CSVVLGHHYEQYF TGCAGCGTTGTTCTCGGACACCACTACGAGCAGTACTTC
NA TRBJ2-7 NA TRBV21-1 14 CASSRQGITYEQYF TGTGCCAGCAGCCGACAGGGGATAACCTACGAGCAGTACTTC
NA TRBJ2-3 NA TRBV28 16 CASNYRAGISTDTQYF TGTGCCAGCAACTACCGGGCGGGGATAAGCACAGATACGCAGTATTTT
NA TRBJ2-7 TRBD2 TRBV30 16 CAWGYGLAGEEYEQYF TGTGCCTGGGGTTATGGGTTAGCGGGGGAGGAGTACGAGCAGTACTTC
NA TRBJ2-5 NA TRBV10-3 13 CAIRPGGRETQYF TGTGCCATCAGACCCGGTGGTCGGGAGACCCAGTACTTC
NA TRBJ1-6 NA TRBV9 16 CASSSRPTGHNSPLHF TGTGCCAGCAGCTCCCGTCCGACAGGACACAATTCACCCCTCCACTTT
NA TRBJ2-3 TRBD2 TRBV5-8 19 CASSRTFFGTSGSQIRQYF TGTGCCAGCAGCCGGACTTTTTTCGGGACTAGCGGCTCACAGATAAGGCAGTATTTT
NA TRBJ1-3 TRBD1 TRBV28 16 CASSLGRTGSGNTIYF TGTGCCAGCAGTTTAGGGAGGACAGGGTCTGGAAACACCATATATTTT
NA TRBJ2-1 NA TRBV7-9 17 CASSFKVSSRAIDEQFF TGTGCCAGCAGCTTCAAGGTCTCTTCGCGGGCGATTGATGAGCAGTTCTTC
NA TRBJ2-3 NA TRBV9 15 CASSPNGLAGDTQYF TGTGCCAGCAGCCCCAATGGGCTAGCTGGAGATACGCAGTATTTT